This T cell receptor beta chain is drawn from a study of blood T cell repertoires in COVID-19. On the study more broadly: Italy, Spain and the United States were the sources of the convalescent and acute COVID-19 samples.

This CDR3 is built from 12 residues. Germline V gene sequence: CDR1 LNHDA, CDR2 SQIVND (reference sequence). Deletions cut 5 bases from V and 4 bases from J, with 7 bases between. This clone was found once. The data were produced by immunoSEQ multiplex PCR, yet TCRdb's version contains in-frame clones alone and is incomplete. This table has 150,000 or so clones, about 89% appearing once. This TCR was sampled from a man aged 50-59 years with acute or convalescent COVID-19. This sequence joins TRBV19 and TRBJ2-3; D ambiguous. The sample taken for sequencing was peripheral blood. CDR3 DNA: TGTGCCAGTAGTTTCAGGTCAGATACGCAGTATTTT. This translates into CASSFRSDTQYF.